This T cell receptor beta chain emerged from a study of T cells in severe cutaneous drug reactions. Study in general: Collected from acute- or recovery-stage patients: blister fluids/cells and PBMC. Study outcomes and limitations: All seven CBZ-SJS/TEN blister samples shared a public TCRbeta CDR3 at mean approximately 13%.

Sequenced patients had Stevens-Johnson syndrome or toxic epidermal necrolysis caused by carbamazepine. The CDR3 runs to 13 residues. In germline, CDR1 is MNHEY, CDR2 SMNVEV (reference sequence). Libraries were made by iRepertoire multiplex PCR with TCR subtype-specific primers for bulk and single-cell sequencing. Primers for V, D and J regions amplified bulk TCR beta libraries. Each sample contributed roughly 90-500 ng of RNA for bulk libraries. TCRdb re-called the multiplex PCR reads; every CDR3 protein appears as one record, without DNA. This table lists about 8,300 distinct CDR3 sequences. About this clonotype itself: Its antigen is not known.

Sequenced: cells from a skin blister. The receptor was isolated from a human donor with a severe cutaneous adverse drug reaction. V and J are TRBV27 and TRBJ2-5. The CDR3 spells CASFSYPQETQYF.